This T cell receptor beta chain was identified during a study of neurological immune-mediated disorders. Over 160 million TCR-beta sequences from 15-18 subjects were obtained in each sequencing run. TCRdb processed the 5' RACE reads anew with MiXCR; each CDR3 protein has one entry. The sample shows 9,500 to 12,000 distinct CDR3 sequences, around 20% of them seen only once. This clonotype was recorded many times. V was trimmed by 4 bases and J by 2 bases, leaving 10 bases between them. This CDR3 comprises 13 residues. Germline lookup yields CDR1 DFQATT and CDR2 SNEGSKA (reference sequence). The rearrangement uses TRBV20-1 and TRBJ2-3, with D tentatively TRBD1 (6 bases). The receptor comes from a woman aged 55-75 years with HTLV-1-associated myelopathy (HAM/TSP). The sequenced sample consisted of CD8+ T cells from blood. CDR3 in amino acids: CSATRGFTDTQYF. DNA for the CDR3: TGCAGTGCTACCAGGGGCTTCACAGATACGCAGTATTTT.